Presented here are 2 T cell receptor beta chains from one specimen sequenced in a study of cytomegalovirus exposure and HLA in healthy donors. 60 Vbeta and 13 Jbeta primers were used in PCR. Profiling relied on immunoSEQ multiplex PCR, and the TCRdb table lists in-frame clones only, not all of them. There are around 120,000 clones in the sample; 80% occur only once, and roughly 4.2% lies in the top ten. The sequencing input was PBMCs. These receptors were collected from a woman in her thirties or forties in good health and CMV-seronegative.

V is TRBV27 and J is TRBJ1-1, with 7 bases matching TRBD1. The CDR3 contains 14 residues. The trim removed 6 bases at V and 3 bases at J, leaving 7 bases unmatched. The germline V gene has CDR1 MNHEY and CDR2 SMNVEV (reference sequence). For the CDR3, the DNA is TGTGCCAGCAGCCTCAGGGGGAGGTACACTGAAGCTTTCTTT. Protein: CASSLRGRYTEAFF.

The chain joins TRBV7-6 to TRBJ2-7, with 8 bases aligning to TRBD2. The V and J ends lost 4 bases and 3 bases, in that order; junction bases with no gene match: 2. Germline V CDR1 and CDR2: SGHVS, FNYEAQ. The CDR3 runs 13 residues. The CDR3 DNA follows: TGTGCCAGCAGCTCCGGGGGGGGCTACGAGCAGTACTTC. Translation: CASSSGGGYEQYF.